This T cell receptor (beta chain) appears in the sequencing data of a study of blood T cells in healthy people across ages. The study, taken as a whole, reports: Older age coincided with a roughly linear decline in TCR beta diversity per million T cells.

In its sample, this clonotype was seen a few times. What it binds is unknown. Germline V gene data show CDR1 as DFQATT and CDR2 as SNEGSKA (reference sequence). Trimming removed 4 bases from V and 4 bases from J, with 17 bases in between. The CDR3 is made up of 14 amino acids. Primed by a sample-barcoded 5' primer and a J-beta primer mix, a second PCR proceeded for roughly 7 to 12 cycles. Every cDNA was tagged by a template-switch adaptor with 12 random nucleotides. TCRdb independently ran MiXCR on the 5' RACE reads; one entry per CDR3 protein. The sample yields about 760,000 distinct CDR3 sequences, about 25% seen once. These data were likewise used in another study, on T cells of mothers and their children. From that study: A few mothers and their six children, all healthy Caucasians, donated.

The chain recombines TRBV20-1 with TRBJ2-7, with D possibly called TRBD1 or TRBD2 (5 bases each). Sequencing used blood. The receptor was derived from a boy younger than 18 in good health. The CDR3 DNA reads as TGCAGTGCTACGCCCGGGACCCAGGCGTACGAGCAGTACTTC. Translating it yields CSATPGTQAYEQYF.